This T cell receptor beta chain is from a study of PD-L1 blockade in urothelial cancer. As for time point: peripheral blood 6 weeks after treatment start. Here immunoSEQ multiplex PCR was the method, and the copy in TCRdb shows in-frame clones only, minus some. The data hold 95,000 to 150,000 clones, with around 88% observed a single time. CDR3 size: 15 residues. Germline CDR1 and CDR2: SGHRS and YFSETQ. V lost 0 bases, J lost 2 bases, and 3 bases stayed unmatched. Sequences were derived from PBMCs, sampled around atezolizumab (anti-PD-L1) treatment. V usage is TRBV5-1 and J usage is TRBJ2-7; 9 nucleotides agree with TRBD2. This receptor was identified in a man between 50 and 59 years old with urothelial cancer. The chain's CDR3 is CASSLGGLAPYEQYF. The CDR3 nucleotides read TGCGCCAGCAGCTTGGGAGGACTAGCGCCCTACGAGCAGTACTTC.